The next 29 T cell receptor beta chains were all read from a single sample in a study of T cells in Graves' hyperthyroidism and ophthalmopathy. TCR beta CDR3 sequences were amplified from RNA transcripts. Primed by the HTBI set, a first-round RT-PCR was run on the TCR CDR3. Each CDR3 protein gets one entry after TCRdb re-called the multiplex PCR reads with MiXCR. The sample yields about 350,000 distinct CDR3 sequences, approximately 15% seen once. The sequenced material came from blood. These receptors originate from a woman in her twenties or thirties with Graves' hyperthyroidism.

The chain carries TRBV7-9 and TRBJ1-3; 7 bases map to TRBD1. Germline trimming cut 2 bases from V and 2 bases from J; bases unmatched to any gene: 15. Germline-derived CDR1 and CDR2 are SEHNR and FQNEAQ (reference sequence). This CDR3 has 19 residues. Written as DNA, the CDR3 is TGTGCCAGCAGCTTACTATCCGGGACAGCCCACGGCCCTGGAAACACCATATATTTT. Translating it yields CASSLLSGTAHGPGNTIYF.

V and J are TRBV19 and TRBJ2-1, with unresolved D. From germline, CDR1 is LNHDA and CDR2 SQIVND (reference sequence). Trimming left V 5 bases short and J 9 bases short, with 11 bases between. The CDR3 runs to 12 residues. The CDR3 DNA sequence: TGTGCCAGTAGTCCCTTTGGCGTTGAGCAGTTCTTC. It specifies CASSPFGVEQFF.

This clonotype was seen a few times. V usage is TRBV11-2 and J usage is TRBJ1-4, with D tentatively TRBD1 (5 bases). Germline CDR1 and CDR2: SGHAT and FQNNGV. V shed 1 base and J shed 7 bases, with 13 bases lying between them. The CDR3 consists of 15 residues. The DNA of the CDR3 is TGTGCCAGCAGCTTAGTATGGGGCGGGGGTGAAAAACTGTTTTTT. It encodes CASSLVWGGGEKLFF.

The V gene is TRBV4-1, the J gene TRBJ2-1, with 8 bases aligning to TRBD2. Germline trimming cut 3 bases from V and 7 bases from J; bases unmatched to any gene: 5. The CDR3 consists of 14 residues. Germline assignment: CDR1 MGHRA and CDR2 YSYEKL. The CDR3 DNA reads as TGCGCCAGCAGCCAGGAGCGGGAGCCTAATGAGCAGTTCTTC. This sequence encodes CASSQEREPNEQFF.

The sample holds a few counts of this clonotype. This sequence joins TRBV29-1 and TRBJ1-1; perhaps TRBD1 as D (5 bases). The CDR3 sequence is 13 residues long. Germline CDR1 is SQVTM and CDR2 is ANQGSEA. V was clipped by 7 bases and J by 5 bases, with 17 bases between them. The CDR3 sequence is CSAQGASGTEAFF. Written as DNA, the CDR3 is TGCAGCGCCCAAGGGGCCTCGGGAACTGAAGCTTTCTTT.

This clonotype was observed many times. The chain links TRBV28 to TRBJ1-4, with D unresolved. This CDR3 is 12 amino acids long. V gave up 9 bases and J gave up 5 bases, with 10 bases separating them. Germline-derived CDR1 and CDR2 are MDHEN and SYDVKM. CDR3 loop: CASRSGNEKLFF. The DNA of the CDR3 is TGTGCCAGTCGTTCAGGAAATGAAAAACTGTTTTTT.

V gene TRBV29-1 combines with J gene TRBJ2-7; D perhaps matches TRBD1 (5 bases). The CDR3 extends over 13 amino acids. Germline CDR1 SQVTM, CDR2 ANQGSEA. The V and J ends lost 4 bases and 5 bases respectively, with 15 bases between them. As DNA, the CDR3 is TGCAGCGTTGTGGGCAGGGAATTTGACGAGCAGTACTTC. Translated: CSVVGREFDEQYF.

The chain has TRBV7-9 and TRBJ2-1; D is undetermined. CDR3 size: 13 residues. In germline, CDR1 is SEHNR, CDR2 FQNEAQ (reference sequence). Deletions cut 1 base from V and 7 bases from J, with 8 bases between. The CDR3 bases are TGTGCCAGCAGCTTAGTACCTAGAAATGAGCAGTTCTTC. It codes for CASSLVPRNEQFF. The whole variable domain, remainder taken from reference TRBV7-9 and TRBJ2-1, is DTGVSQNPRHKITKRGQNVTFRCDPISEHNRLYWYRQTLGQGPEFLTYFQNEAQLEKSRLLSDRFSAERPKGSFSTLEIQRTEQGDSAMYLCASSLVPRNEQFFGPGTRLTVL.

This clonotype has a count of ten or more. The chain has TRBV24-1 and TRBJ2-1; possibly TRBD1 for D (6 bases). This CDR3 has 16 amino acids. Germline CDR1 and CDR2: KGHDR and SFDVKD. V was trimmed by 4 bases and J by 7 bases, leaving 19 bases between them. As DNA, the CDR3 is TGTGCCACCAGTGAACCACACAGGGATGTGGGGAATGAGCAGTTCTTC. Translating gives CATSEPHRDVGNEQFF.

There are many counts of this clonotype. The V gene is TRBV7-3, the J gene TRBJ2-3; 13 bases are shared with TRBD2. The CDR3 is 17 amino acids. Trimming at V came to 5 bases and at J to 5 bases, leaving 10 bases not matched to a gene. Germline CDR1 and CDR2: SGHTA and FQGTGA. CDR3 DNA: TGTGCCAGCAGCACCACCACTAGCGGGAGGGCCGGAGATACGCAGTATTTT. Translating it yields CASSTTTSGRAGDTQYF.

This clonotype was recorded a few times. This chain joins TRBV7-3 and TRBJ2-3, with 7 bases aligning to TRBD2. Trimming at V came to 5 bases and at J to 4 bases, leaving 6 bases not matched to a gene. Germline assignment: CDR1 SGHTA and CDR2 FQGTGA. CDR3 length equals 14 residues. In DNA form, the CDR3 reads TGTGCCAGCAGCCTAGAGCGGGAAGCAGATACGCAGTATTTT. Residues: CASSLEREADTQYF. Filled out from reference TRBV7-3 and TRBJ2-3, the complete variable domain reads GAGVSQTPSNKVTEKGKYVELRCDPISGHTALYWYRQSLGQGPEFLIYFQGTGAADDSGLPNDRFFAVRPEGSVSTLKIQRTERGDSAVYLCASSLEREADTQYFGPGTRLTVL.

The V and J genes are TRBV7-9 and TRBJ2-1; the D gene is possibly TRBD2 (5 bases). Germline values: CDR1 SEHNR, CDR2 FQNEAQ (reference sequence). With 1 base removed from V and 3 bases from J, the gap between germline ends came to 13 bases. The CDR3 has 16 amino acids. The CDR3 here is CASSLDAAVNYNEQFF. The DNA for the CDR3 is TGTGCCAGCAGCTTAGACGCAGCGGTTAACTACAATGAGCAGTTCTTC.

This clonotype was picked up many times. V and J are TRBV12-3 or TRBV12-4 and TRBJ2-2, with TRBD1 as a possible D gene (6 bases). Deletions cut 4 bases from V and 5 bases from J, with 11 bases between. CDR3 size: 14 residues. Written as DNA, the CDR3 is TGTGCCAGCAGTTGGGGGCGTAGGACCGGGGAGCTGTTTTTT. Its translation: CASSWGRRTGELFF.

Worth noting for this clonotype: It may be a read error: a sequence one base away is much more abundant. This sequence joins TRBV20-1 and TRBJ2-3, with D perhaps matching TRBD1 (6 bases). Germline V gives CDR1 DFQATT, CDR2 SNEGSKA (reference sequence). CDR3 size: 16 residues. V was trimmed by 3 bases and J by 3 bases, leaving 19 bases between them. The CDR3 spells CSASRPGHLQTDTQYF. The CDR3 DNA reads TGCAGTGCTAGCCGACCGGGACACCTACAAACAGATACGCAGTATTTT.

This clonotype was seen more than once but under ten times. This chain uses TRBV29-1 with TRBJ2-6, with D hard to call. Per germline, CDR1 SQVTM and CDR2 ANQGSEA. This CDR3 comprises 15 residues. Between the trimmed V and J ends, which lost 4 bases and 1 base, there was a span of 11 bases. The CDR3 spells CSVGYLGSGANVLTF. The CDR3, as DNA: TGCAGCGTTGGGTACTTGGGGTCTGGGGCCAACGTCCTGACTTTC.

A few counts support this clonotype. The V and J genes are TRBV7-2 and TRBJ1-5; TRBD1 aligns across 7 bases. The V and J ends lost 2 bases and 4 bases, in that order; junction bases with no gene match: 8. Germline V gene lookup returns CDR1 SGHTA and CDR2 FQGNSA. The CDR3 has 16 amino acids. As DNA, the CDR3 is TGTGCCAGCAGCTTACATGGGACAGTCCAAAATCAGCCCCAGCATTTT. Its translation is CASSLHGTVQNQPQHF.

This clonotype was seen ten or more times. V and J are TRBV12-3 or TRBV12-4 and TRBJ1-5; D is unresolved. The CDR3 covers 13 residues. The V end was cut by 3 bases, the J end by 7 bases, with 10 bases between. CDR3: CASSLEGKQPQHF. Here the CDR3 DNA reads TGTGCCAGCAGTTTGGAAGGGAAGCAGCCCCAGCATTTT.

This clonotype was recorded at least ten times. This CDR3 reads CASSGSGGTYEQYF. The CDR3 DNA follows: TGTGCCAGCAGTGGTTCAGGGGGAACCTACGAGCAGTACTTC. The V gene is TRBV6-1, the J gene TRBJ2-7; 7 nucleotides agree with TRBD1. CDR1 is MNHNS and CDR2 is SASEGT in the germline V gene. The ends lost 4 bases at V and 2 bases at J; junction bases unmatched: 5. This CDR3 comprises 14 residues.

Of note for this clonotype: A clone one base away is much larger, so this may be a read error. The chain has TRBV2 and TRBJ2-3; D is ambiguous. The CDR3 consists of 11 residues. Germline CDR1 is SNHLY and CDR2 is FYNNEI. Trimming pared 11 bases from V and 5 bases from J, leaving 11 bases between. The CDR3 protein is CAGMGGDTQYF. CDR3 DNA: TGTGCCGGCATGGGCGGAGATACGCAGTATTTT.

This clonotype was observed a handful of times. This chain joins TRBV6-2 or TRBV6-3 and TRBJ2-4, with 11 nucleotides matching TRBD2. V shed 2 bases and J 3 bases; nucleotides not matched to a gene: 12. The CDR3 is 19 amino acids. The germline V gene has CDR1 MNHEY and CDR2 SVGEGT. CDR3 sequence (DNA): TGTGCCAGCAGTTACATTAGCGGGAGGGCCGGATCGGGCAAAAACATTCAGTACTTC. It specifies CASSYISGRAGSGKNIQYF.

This clonotype was counted only a few times. The chain employs TRBV6-2 or TRBV6-3 and TRBJ2-7; D remains unclear. Looked up from germline, CDR1 is MNHEY and CDR2 is SVGEGT. This CDR3 has 14 amino acids. V was clipped by 2 bases and J by 4 bases, with 12 bases between them. The DNA of the CDR3 is TGTGCCAGCAGTTACATCCTAGAAGAGTACGAGCAGTACTTC. Translation gives CASSYILEEYEQYF.

For this clonotype: This may arise from a read error, as a much more abundant clone is one base away. In DNA, the CDR3 is TGTGCCAGCAGCTCAGGGGGCGCTCAGCCCCAGCATTTT. This sequence encodes CASSSGGAQPQHF. The chain is built from TRBV7-2 and TRBJ1-5; TRBD1 aligns across 8 bases. CDR3 size: 13 residues. The V segment lost 4 bases and the J segment 6 bases; nucleotides outside the gene matches: 2. Looked up from germline, CDR1 is SGHTA and CDR2 is FQGNSA.

The V call is TRBV18, the J call TRBJ1-6; the D is unclear. From germline, CDR1 is KGHSH and CDR2 LQKENI. This CDR3 contains 16 residues. V was shortened by 2 bases and J by 8 bases, with 16 bases between the two germline ends. The CDR3 region is CASSPIVRTFDSPLHF. In nucleotides, the CDR3 is TGTGCCAGCTCACCAATTGTACGGACCTTTGATTCACCCCTCCACTTT.

This clonotype was found many times. The chain is built from TRBV27 and TRBJ1-1; no clear D gene. The CDR3 runs 15 residues. Germline CDR1 and CDR2: MNHEY and SMNVEV (reference sequence). The germline V and J ends were trimmed by 4 bases and 1 base, with 13 bases remaining between them. The CDR3 loop is CASSSGSFTNTEAFF. The DNA of the CDR3 is TGTGCCAGCAGTTCCGGTAGCTTTACGAACACTGAAGCTTTCTTT.

This clonotype appeared a few times. V is TRBV19 and J is TRBJ2-1, with TRBD1 as a possible D gene (7 bases). V shed 3 bases and J shed 3 bases, with 18 bases lying between them. CDR3 length equals 17 residues. Germline V gene sequence: CDR1 LNHDA, CDR2 SQIVND (reference sequence). CDR3 DNA sequence: TGTGCCAGTAGTATTTCGCAGGCAGGGGGGAACTACAATGAGCAGTTCTTC. Its protein product is CASSISQAGGNYNEQFF.

In this sample, this clonotype turned up a few times. DNA for the CDR3: TGTGCCAGCAGCTTATATGCGGGAGAGGAGACCCAGTACTTC. It is translated as CASSLYAGEETQYF. V is TRBV7-8 and J is TRBJ2-5, with TRBD2 matching over 7 bases. V was clipped by 2 bases and J by 5 bases; unmatched bases: 5. CDR3 size: 14 residues. Looked up from germline, CDR1 is SGHVS and CDR2 is FQNEAQ.

The CDR3 DNA follows: TGCAGCTCTCGAATCCGTGGACAGGTAGACAATGAGCAGTTCTTC. It encodes CSSRIRGQVDNEQFF. The chain has TRBV29-1 and TRBJ2-1; 7 bases fit TRBD1. The J segment lost 5 bases and the V segment lost 8 bases, leaving 15 bases of the junction unmatched. Germline V gene sequence: CDR1 SQVTM, CDR2 ANQGSEA. CDR3 length: 15 amino acids.

V usage is TRBV12-3 or TRBV12-4 and J usage is TRBJ2-3, with a tentative D call TRBD1 (5 bases). This CDR3 comprises 16 residues. Trimming removed 2 bases at V and 4 bases at J, with 16 bases between. CDR3 region: CASSLSPGSWADTQYF. In nucleotides, the CDR3 is TGTGCCAGCAGTTTATCCCCAGGGTCTTGGGCAGATACGCAGTATTTT.

This clonotype was observed a handful of times. CDR3 sequence: CASSQDSRGPYEQYF. Here the CDR3 DNA reads TGTGCCAGCAGCCAAGATTCTCGGGGGCCCTACGAGCAGTACTTC. The rearrangement joins TRBV3-1 to TRBJ2-7; D tentatively fits TRBD1 or TRBD2 (6 bases each). The V end was cut by 0 bases, the J end by 2 bases, with 11 bases between. CDR3 length: 15 residues. Germline loops: CDR1 LGHDT, CDR2 YNNKEL (reference sequence).